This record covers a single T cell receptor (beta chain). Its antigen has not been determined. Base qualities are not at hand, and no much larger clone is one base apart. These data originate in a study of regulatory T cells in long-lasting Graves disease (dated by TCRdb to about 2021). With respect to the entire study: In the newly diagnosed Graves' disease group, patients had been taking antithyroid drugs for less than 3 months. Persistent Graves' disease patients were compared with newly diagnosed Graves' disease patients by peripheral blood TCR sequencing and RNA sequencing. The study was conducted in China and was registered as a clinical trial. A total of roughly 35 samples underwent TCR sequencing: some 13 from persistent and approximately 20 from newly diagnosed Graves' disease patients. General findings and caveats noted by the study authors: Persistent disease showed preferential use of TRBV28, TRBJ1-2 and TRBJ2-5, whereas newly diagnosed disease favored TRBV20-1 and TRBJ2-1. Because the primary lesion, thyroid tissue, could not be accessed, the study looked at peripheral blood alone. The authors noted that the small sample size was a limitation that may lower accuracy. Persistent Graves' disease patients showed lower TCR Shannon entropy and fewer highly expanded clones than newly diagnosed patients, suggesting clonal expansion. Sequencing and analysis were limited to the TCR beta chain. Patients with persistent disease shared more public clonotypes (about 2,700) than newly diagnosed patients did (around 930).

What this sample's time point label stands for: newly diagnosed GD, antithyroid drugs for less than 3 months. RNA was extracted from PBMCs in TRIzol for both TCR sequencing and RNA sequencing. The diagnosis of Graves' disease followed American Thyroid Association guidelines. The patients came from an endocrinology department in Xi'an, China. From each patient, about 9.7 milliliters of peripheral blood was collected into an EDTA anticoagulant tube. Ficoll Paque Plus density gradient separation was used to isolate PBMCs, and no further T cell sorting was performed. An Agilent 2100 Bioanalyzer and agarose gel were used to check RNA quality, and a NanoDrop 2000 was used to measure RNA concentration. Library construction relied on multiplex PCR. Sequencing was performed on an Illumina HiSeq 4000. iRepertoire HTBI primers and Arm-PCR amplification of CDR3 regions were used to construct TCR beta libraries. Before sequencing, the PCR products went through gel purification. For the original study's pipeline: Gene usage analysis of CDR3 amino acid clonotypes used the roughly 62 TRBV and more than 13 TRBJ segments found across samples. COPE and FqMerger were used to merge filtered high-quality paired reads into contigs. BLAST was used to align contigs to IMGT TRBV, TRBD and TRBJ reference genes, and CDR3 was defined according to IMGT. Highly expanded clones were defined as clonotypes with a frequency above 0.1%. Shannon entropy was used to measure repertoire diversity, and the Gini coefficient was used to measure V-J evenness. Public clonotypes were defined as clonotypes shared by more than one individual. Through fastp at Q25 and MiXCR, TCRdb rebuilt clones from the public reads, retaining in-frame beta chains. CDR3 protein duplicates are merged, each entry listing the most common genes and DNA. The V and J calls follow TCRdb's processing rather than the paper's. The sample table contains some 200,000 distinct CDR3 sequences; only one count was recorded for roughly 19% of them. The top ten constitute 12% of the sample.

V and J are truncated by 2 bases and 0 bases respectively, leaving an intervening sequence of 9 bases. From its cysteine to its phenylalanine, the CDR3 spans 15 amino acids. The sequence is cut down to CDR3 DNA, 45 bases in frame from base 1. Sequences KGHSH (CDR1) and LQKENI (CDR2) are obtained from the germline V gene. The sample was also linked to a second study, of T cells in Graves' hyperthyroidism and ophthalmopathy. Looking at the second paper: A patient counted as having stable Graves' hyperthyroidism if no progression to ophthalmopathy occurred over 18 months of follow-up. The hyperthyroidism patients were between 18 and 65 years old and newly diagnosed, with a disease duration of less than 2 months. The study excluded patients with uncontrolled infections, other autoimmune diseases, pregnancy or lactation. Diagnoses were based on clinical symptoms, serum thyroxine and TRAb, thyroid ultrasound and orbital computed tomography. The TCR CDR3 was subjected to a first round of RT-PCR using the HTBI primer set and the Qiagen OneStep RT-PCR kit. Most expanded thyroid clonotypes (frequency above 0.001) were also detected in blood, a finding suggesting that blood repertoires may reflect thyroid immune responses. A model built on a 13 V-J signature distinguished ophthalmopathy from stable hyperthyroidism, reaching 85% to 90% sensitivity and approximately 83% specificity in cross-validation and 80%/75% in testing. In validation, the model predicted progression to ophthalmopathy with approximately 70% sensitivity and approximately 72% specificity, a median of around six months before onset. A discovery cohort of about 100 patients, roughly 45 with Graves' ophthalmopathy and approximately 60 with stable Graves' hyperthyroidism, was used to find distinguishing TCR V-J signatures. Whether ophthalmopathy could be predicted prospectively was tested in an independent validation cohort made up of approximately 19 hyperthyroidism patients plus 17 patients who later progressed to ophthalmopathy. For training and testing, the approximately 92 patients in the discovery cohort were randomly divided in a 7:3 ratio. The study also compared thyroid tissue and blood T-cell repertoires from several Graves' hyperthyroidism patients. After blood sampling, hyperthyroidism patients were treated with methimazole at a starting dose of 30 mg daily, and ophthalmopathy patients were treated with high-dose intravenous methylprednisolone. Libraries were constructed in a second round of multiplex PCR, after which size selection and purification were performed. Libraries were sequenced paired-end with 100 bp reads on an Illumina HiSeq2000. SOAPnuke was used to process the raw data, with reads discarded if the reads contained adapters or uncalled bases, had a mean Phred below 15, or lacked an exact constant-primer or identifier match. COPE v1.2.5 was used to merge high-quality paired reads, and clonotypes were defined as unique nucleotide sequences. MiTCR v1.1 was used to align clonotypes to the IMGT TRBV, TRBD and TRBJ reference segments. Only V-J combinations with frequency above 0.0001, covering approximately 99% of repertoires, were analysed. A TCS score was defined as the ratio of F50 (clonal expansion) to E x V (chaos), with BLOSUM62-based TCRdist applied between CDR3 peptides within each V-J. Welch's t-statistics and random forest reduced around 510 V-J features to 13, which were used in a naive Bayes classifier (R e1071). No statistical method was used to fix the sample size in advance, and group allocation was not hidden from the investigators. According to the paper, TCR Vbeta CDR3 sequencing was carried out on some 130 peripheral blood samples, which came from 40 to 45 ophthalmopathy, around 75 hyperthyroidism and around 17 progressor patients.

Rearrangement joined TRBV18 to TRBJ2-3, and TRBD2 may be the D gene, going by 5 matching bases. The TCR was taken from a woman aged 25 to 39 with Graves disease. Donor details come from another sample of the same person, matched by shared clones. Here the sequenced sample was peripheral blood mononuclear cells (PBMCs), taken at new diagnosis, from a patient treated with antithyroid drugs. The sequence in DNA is TGTGCCAGCTCACCAGTTCCGGGAAGCACAGATACGCAGTATTTT. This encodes CASSPVPGSTDTQYF.